This T cell receptor (beta chain) stems from a study of regulatory T cells in long-lasting Graves disease. Overall study results and limits: Persistent patients shared more public clonotypes (2,741) than newly diagnosed patients (about 1,000).

Losses at the gene ends were 5 bases for V and 3 bases for J; bases not matched to a gene: 6. Germline V gene lookup returns CDR1 MNHEY and CDR2 SMNVEV (reference sequence). This CDR3 spans 16 amino acids. Arm-PCR of CDR3 regions with iRepertoire HTBI primers generated TCR beta libraries. TCRdb used MiXCR to reprocess the multiplex PCR reads, holding one entry per CDR3 protein. The data contain approximately 490,000 distinct CDR3 sequences, around 15% of them seen just once; the ten biggest clones take up more than 10%. Time point reported: newly diagnosed GD, antithyroid drugs for less than 3 months. The TCR library was prepared using RNA isolated from PBMCs. This clonotype was recorded at least ten times. The antigen is unknown. These same data were also listed under a study on T cells in Graves' hyperthyroidism and ophthalmopathy. That paper states: Those with hyperthyroidism were 18 to 65 years old, newly diagnosed, and ill for under 2 months. For the diagnoses, clinical symptoms, serum thyroxine and TRAb, thyroid ultrasound and orbital computed tomography were used.

The specimen comprised peripheral blood mononuclear cells (PBMCs), sampled at new diagnosis, from a patient treated with antithyroid drugs. The clonotype originates from a man between 40 and 49 years old with Graves disease. The chain links TRBV27 to TRBJ2-1; 11 nucleotides line up with TRBD2. CDR3 sequence reads: CASSPEGLADYNEQFF. The DNA for the CDR3 is TGTGCCAGCAGTCCCGAGGGACTAGCGGACTACAATGAGCAGTTCTTC.